These 11 T cell receptor beta chains originate from one sample sequenced in a study of OX40 agonist ivuxolimab in advanced cancers. Sequencing used immunoSEQ multiplex PCR; TCRdb keeps in-frame clones, though not all of them. The data show some 150,000 clones, roughly nine tenths seen once. Sequencing used CD4+ or CD8+ T cells sorted from blood, obtained in a trial of the OX40 agonist ivuxolimab. All receptors come from an adult with an advanced solid tumor such as melanoma, head and neck, liver or kidney cancer.

This chain joins TRBV11-2 and TRBJ2-1; a weak D match, TRBD2 (6 bases). Trimming took 3 bases from V and 10 from J, leaving 13 bases between them. CDR3 length equals 13 residues. Per germline, CDR1 SGHAT and CDR2 FQNNGV. The CDR3 loop is CASSLEGAGEQFF. CDR3 nucleotide sequence: TGTGCCAGCAGCTTGGAGGGCGCGGGGGAGCAGTTCTTC.

V and J are TRBV6-5 and TRBJ2-7; 8 bases are shared with TRBD2. V was clipped by 7 bases and J by 1 base; unmatched bases: 6. This CDR3 contains 14 residues. In germline, CDR1 is MNHEY, CDR2 SVGAGI. CDR3 residues: CASKAGVGSYEQYF. CDR3 nucleotide sequence: TGTGCCAGCAAAGCGGGAGTTGGGTCCTACGAGCAGTACTTC.

J is TRBJ1-1 and V is TRBV6-1, with D perhaps TRBD1 (6 bases). Germline CDR1 is MNHNS and CDR2 is SASEGT. CDR3 length: 14 amino acids. The V and J ends lost 6 bases and 1 base respectively, with 12 bases between them. The CDR3 DNA reads as TGTGCCAGCAGGAACGGACAGCGGAACACTGAAGCTTTCTTT. This gives the protein CASRNGQRNTEAFF.

This clone showed up just a few times. The CDR3, as DNA: TGTGCCAGCAGCAGAACTATGGGACTGAACTATGGCTACACCTTC. It specifies CASSRTMGLNYGYTF. V gene TRBV5-6 combines with J gene TRBJ1-2, with D perhaps TRBD1 (5 bases). Between the trimmed V and J ends, which lost 4 bases and 2 bases, there was a span of 15 bases. The CDR3 covers 15 residues. Germline CDR1 is SGHDT and CDR2 is YYEEEE.

The rearrangement uses TRBV28 and TRBJ2-3; no firm D call. The CDR3 has 13 residues. Between the trimmed V and J ends, which lost 7 bases and 6 bases, there was a span of 14 bases. The germline gives CDR1 MDHEN, CDR2 SYDVKM. CDR3 in DNA: TGTGCCAGCACCGGGCGGTTTGGGGATACGCAGTATTTT. It specifies CASTGRFGDTQYF.

This clone came up a few times. This chain connects TRBV30 to TRBJ1-1; maybe TRBD1 (6 bases). This CDR3 comprises 13 residues. The V end was cut by 3 bases, the J end by 3 bases, with 11 bases between. Germline V lookup: CDR1 GTSNPN, CDR2 SVGIG (reference sequence). This CDR3 reads CAWRAGVHTEAFF. The CDR3 DNA reads TGTGCCTGGAGGGCAGGGGTACACACTGAAGCTTTCTTT.

This rearrangement joins TRBV28 to TRBJ1-1; D may be TRBD1 (6 bases). Trimming left V 10 bases short and J 5 bases short, with 23 bases between. This CDR3 is built from 15 residues. The V gene's germline CDR1 is MDHEN and CDR2 SYDVKM. The CDR3 DNA sequence: TGTGCCACTATTCCAGGGAGTCGAACAGGGACTGAAGCTTTCTTT. Translation gives CATIPGSRTGTEAFF. Using reference TRBV28 and TRBJ1-1 for the parts outside the CDR3, the full variable domain is DVKVTQSSRYLVKRTGEKVFLECVQDMDHENMFWYRQDPGLGLRLIYFSYDVKMKEKGDIPEGYSVSREKKERFSLILESASTNQTSMYLCATIPGSRTGTEAFFGQGTRLTVV.

V usage is TRBV27 and J usage is TRBJ2-3; 11 bases are a match to TRBD2. Per the germline V gene, CDR1 is MNHEY and CDR2 is SMNVEV (reference sequence). V dropped 4 bases and J dropped 4; count of bases not matched to a gene: 16. The CDR3 consists of 19 residues. For the CDR3, the DNA is TGTGCCAGCAGTTCCCGCCGGGGATCTAGCGGGAGGCATTCAGATACGCAGTATTTT. This translates into CASSSRRGSSGRHSDTQYF.

This chain joins TRBV19 and TRBJ1-2; D is ambiguous. V gave up 2 bases and J gave up 2 bases, with 0 bases separating them. This CDR3 region has 11 residues. The germline V gene has CDR1 LNHDA and CDR2 SQIVND (reference sequence). The CDR3 bases are TGTGCCAGTAGTATAAACTATGGCTACACCTTC. This gives the protein CASSINYGYTF.

The V gene is TRBV9, the J gene TRBJ1-1, with D possibly being TRBD1 (5 bases). CDR1 and CDR2 from the germline V gene are SGDLS and YYNGEE. This CDR3 has 14 residues. The V and J ends lost 3 bases and 0 bases respectively, with 9 bases between them. This CDR3 is CASSATTVNTEAFF. CDR3 in DNA: TGTGCCAGCAGCGCCACGACAGTGAACACTGAAGCTTTCTTT. The whole variable domain, filled in from reference TRBV9 and TRBJ1-1, reads DSGVTQTPKHLITATGQRVTLRCSPRSGDLSVYWYQQSLDQGLQFLIQYYNGEERAKGNILERFSAQQFPDLHSELNLSSLELGDSALYFCASSATTVNTEAFFGQGTRLTVV.

The rearrangement joins TRBV28 to TRBJ2-1; D might be TRBD2 (6 bases). CDR1 and CDR2 from the germline V gene are MDHEN and SYDVKM. This CDR3 contains 15 residues. V lost 7 bases, J lost 0 bases, and 13 bases lay in between. This chain's CDR3 is CASKVAASSYNEQFF. CDR3 sequence (DNA): TGTGCCAGCAAAGTAGCGGCCAGCTCCTACAATGAGCAGTTCTTC. Full variable domain (outside the CDR3, taken from reference TRBV28 and TRBJ2-1): DVKVTQSSRYLVKRTGEKVFLECVQDMDHENMFWYRQDPGLGLRLIYFSYDVKMKEKGDIPEGYSVSREKKERFSLILESASTNQTSMYLCASKVAASSYNEQFFGPGTRLTVL.